This T cell receptor beta chain was retrieved from a study of B cell selection in AIRE deficiency. The protocol was immunoSEQ multiplex PCR, while the TCRdb copy is restricted to in-frame clones and leaves out a portion. The repertoire holds tens of thousands of clones, with roughly 96% as singletons. Trimming took 4 bases from V and 6 from J, leaving 8 bases between them. The CDR3 length is 12 residues. Germline CDR1 is KGHSH and CDR2 is LQKENI. Conventional CD4 T cells were sorted as CD4+CD127+ cells. General study findings and limits: In TCRBV usage, CDR3 length and diversity, patient Tconv and Treg cells matched healthy donors. CDR3s were shorter in shared Treg sequences, reflecting few non-templated nucleotide insertions.

With respect to this clone: Its antigen is unknown.

The sequence was obtained from a human donor in good health. Sequencing was done on a sample of CD4+CD127+ conventional T cells sorted from PBMCs. The chain is built from TRBV18 and TRBJ2-3; D ambiguous. CDR3 DNA: TGTGCCAGCTCACTCCTTCCGGATACGCAGTATTTT. Its protein is CASSLLPDTQYF.